A single sample gave rise to the 27 T cell receptor beta chains below, sequenced in a study of Graves' ophthalmopathy and Graves' hyperthyroidism. RNA served as the template for amplifying TCR beta CDR3 regions. The workflow started with a first-round RT-PCR run with HTBI primers and then moved on to a second-round multiplex PCR. TCRdb fed the multiplex PCR reads into MiXCR, producing one record per CDR3 protein. The sample yields 170,000 or so distinct CDR3 sequences, roughly two fifths seen once. The specimen sequenced was peripheral blood. Receptor source: a man between 25 and 39 years old with Graves' ophthalmopathy.

This chain joins TRBV19 and TRBJ1-5, with D perhaps matching TRBD1 (6 bases). The V gene lost 6 bases and the J gene lost 1 base, with 13 bases spanning the gap. In germline, CDR1 is LNHDA, CDR2 SQIVND (reference sequence). The CDR3 has 15 amino acids. CDR3 loop: CASSLQGKSNQPQHF. The CDR3 DNA is TGTGCCAGTAGCCTACAGGGAAAAAGCAATCAGCCCCAGCATTTT.

V is TRBV28 and J is TRBJ1-2; D remains unclear. V was shortened by 5 bases and J by 12 bases, with 4 bases between the two germline ends. The CDR3 contains 8 residues. Per germline, CDR1 MDHEN and CDR2 SYDVKM. Here the CDR3 reads CASSLNTF. DNA for the CDR3: TGTGCCAGCAGTCTGAACACCTTC.

Many counts were recorded for this clonotype. The chain recombines TRBV7-8 with TRBJ2-1; D assignment may be TRBD1 or TRBD2 (5 bases each). The length of the CDR3 is 14 residues. The ends were cut back, 0 bases at V and 15 bases at J, with 18 bases in the middle. Germline-derived CDR1 and CDR2 are SGHVS and FQNEAQ. The chain's CDR3 is CASSLASSGTPAFF. The CDR3 DNA reads as TGTGCCAGCAGCTTAGCATCGTCCGGGACCCCGGCGTTCTTC.

This chain connects TRBV7-2 to TRBJ2-5; D is unclear. V lost 0 bases, J lost 2 bases, and 7 bases lay in between. This CDR3 has 14 amino acids. Per germline, CDR1 SGHTA and CDR2 FQGNSA. Written as DNA, the CDR3 is TGTGCCAGCAGCTTAGCGGCTAATCAAGAGACCCAGTACTTC. Protein sequence: CASSLAANQETQYF.

The rearrangement uses TRBV6-1 and TRBJ1-5; D is unresolved. The CDR3 totals 14 residues. CDR1 MNHNS and CDR2 SASEGT come from the germline V gene. The V end lost 2 bases, the J end lost 3 bases, and 8 bases lay between the germline ends. The CDR3: CASSESHFNQPQHF. The CDR3, as DNA: TGTGCCAGCAGTGAATCACATTTCAATCAGCCCCAGCATTTT.

J is TRBJ2-2 and V is TRBV6-2 or TRBV6-3; 7 bases agree with TRBD1. V lost 0 bases and J lost 3; bases outside the gene matches: 10. There are 18 residues in the CDR3. The germline CDR1 and CDR2 sequences are MNHEY and SVGEGT. CDR3 bases: TGTGCCAGCAGTTACTCCTCGACAGGGAGCGCACACACCGGGGAGCTGTTTTTT. This gives the protein CASSYSSTGSAHTGELFF.

This clonotype was detected ten times or more. J is TRBJ1-1 and V is TRBV20-1; D uncertain. Trimming stripped 0 bases from V and 7 bases from J, with 9 bases between. Germline CDR1 and CDR2: DFQATT and SNEGSKA (reference sequence). This CDR3 comprises 12 residues. This CDR3 is CSARDEIFEAFF. Here the CDR3 DNA reads TGCAGTGCTAGAGATGAGATTTTTGAAGCTTTCTTT.

The J gene is TRBJ2-2, the V gene TRBV12-3 or TRBV12-4, with 11 nucleotides matching TRBD2. Trimming at V came to 5 bases and at J to 3 bases, leaving 8 bases not matched to a gene. The CDR3 contains 17 residues. The CDR3: CASSPYSGGAHTGELFF. As DNA, the CDR3 is TGTGCCAGCAGTCCTTATAGCGGGGGGGCTCACACCGGGGAGCTGTTTTTT.

The chain combines TRBV29-1 with TRBJ1-2, with D maybe TRBD1 (5 bases). Trimming stripped 5 bases from V and 6 bases from J, with 13 bases between. The germline V gene has CDR1 SQVTM and CDR2 ANQGSEA. The CDR3 totals 12 residues. CDR3 coding DNA: TGCAGCGTTTCATCCCCCAGGGATGGCTACACCTTC. Residues: CSVSSPRDGYTF.

This clonotype was seen many times. The gene calls are TRBV28 and TRBJ1-5; a possible D gene is TRBD1 (6 bases). The germline V and J ends were trimmed by 5 bases and 6 bases, with 17 bases remaining between them. The CDR3 covers 15 residues. The germline CDR1 and CDR2 sequences are MDHEN and SYDVKM. CDR3 DNA sequence: TGTGCCAGCAGTCCCCAGGGGACGAGCGGTCAGCCCCAGCATTTT. This gives the protein CASSPQGTSGQPQHF. Together with reference TRBV28 and TRBJ1-5, the CDR3 gives the full variable domain: DVKVTQSSRYLVKRTGEKVFLECVQDMDHENMFWYRQDPGLGLRLIYFSYDVKMKEKGDIPEGYSVSREKKERFSLILESASTNQTSMYLCASSPQGTSGQPQHFGDGTRLSIL.

This clonotype was picked up a small number of times. This rearrangement joins TRBV4-1 to TRBJ2-7, with TRBD1 as a possible D gene (6 bases). V was trimmed by 1 base and J by 1 base, leaving 11 bases between them. The CDR3 has 15 residues. CDR1 and CDR2 from the germline V gene are MGHRA and YSYEKL. The CDR3 reads CASSQGLTGSYEQYF. The CDR3 nucleotides read TGCGCCAGCAGCCAAGGGCTCACAGGGTCCTACGAGCAGTACTTC.

This clonotype was detected many times. This chain joins TRBV12-3 or TRBV12-4 and TRBJ1-1; 8 bases line up with TRBD1. This CDR3 comprises 16 residues. The V gene end was trimmed by 5 bases and the J gene end by 0 bases; junction bases not matched to a gene: 8. In nucleotides, the CDR3 is TGTGCCAGCAGTGATCCTCGGACAGGGTTGAACACTGAAGCTTTCTTT. Protein product: CASSDPRTGLNTEAFF.

This clonotype showed up many times. The chain recombines TRBV4-1 with TRBJ1-1, with D possibly being TRBD1 (5 bases). In germline, CDR1 is MGHRA, CDR2 YSYEKL. Trimming took off 4 bases at V and 5 bases at J, with 11 bases between the two ends. The CDR3 spans 13 residues. The CDR3 DNA reads as TGCGCCAGCAGCCGGAGGGGAGAAACTGAAGCTTTCTTT. This gives the protein CASSRRGETEAFF.

The chain joins TRBV6-5 to TRBJ2-7; D is ambiguous. Looked up from germline, CDR1 is MNHEY and CDR2 is SVGAGI. Between the trimmed V and J ends, which lost 8 bases and 4 bases, there was a span of 15 bases. This CDR3 has 13 residues. Written as DNA, the CDR3 is TGTGCCAGCGGTTCGGGCTTCCTATACGAGCAGTACTTC. Translating gives CASGSGFLYEQYF.

V gene TRBV11-2 combines with J gene TRBJ2-7, with D perhaps matching TRBD2 (6 bases). The CDR3 is made up of 13 amino acids. CDR1 is SGHAT and CDR2 is FQNNGV in the germline V gene. V was trimmed by 2 bases and J by 5 bases, leaving 10 bases between them. The CDR3 protein is CASSLLGEDEQYF. CDR3 DNA sequence: TGTGCCAGCAGCTTACTAGGGGAGGACGAGCAGTACTTC.

This clonotype was recorded only once. The chain is built from TRBV24-1 and TRBJ2-7; D may be TRBD1 (5 bases). With 4 bases removed from V and 1 base from J, the gap between germline ends came to 7 bases. Germline CDR1 KGHDR, CDR2 SFDVKD. This CDR3 has 13 residues. The CDR3 DNA sequence: TGTGCCACCAGTGACGGACAATCCTACGAGCAGTACTTC. Translation: CATSDGQSYEQYF.

Many counts were recorded for this clonotype. The rearrangement joins TRBV11-3 to TRBJ2-5, with a tentative D call TRBD1 (5 bases). Per the germline V gene, CDR1 is SGHNT and CDR2 is YENEEA. V lost 0 bases to trimming and J lost 2 bases, with 10 bases between them. The CDR3 totals 15 residues. CDR3 region: CASSLDPDSQETQYF. CDR3 sequence (DNA): TGTGCCAGCAGCTTAGACCCCGACAGTCAAGAGACCCAGTACTTC.

This clonotype was counted a few times. The rearrangement uses TRBV6-5 and TRBJ1-2; unclear D gene. CDR1 and CDR2 (germline): MNHEY, SVGAGI. The CDR3 totals 14 residues. V shed 1 base and J shed 7 bases, with 13 bases lying between them. The CDR3 here is CASSYFGGLGGYTF. CDR3 coding DNA: TGTGCCAGCAGTTACTTCGGAGGCCTCGGTGGCTACACCTTC.

The chain joins TRBV28 to TRBJ1-5; no clear D. The CDR3 sequence is 15 residues long. Germline values: CDR1 MDHEN, CDR2 SYDVKM. Trimming left V 6 bases short and J 3 bases short, with 15 bases between. The CDR3 coding sequence is TGTGCCAGCAGGGCGAACACGGGAAACAATCAGCCCCAGCATTTT. It codes for CASRANTGNNQPQHF.

The chain uses TRBV7-9 and TRBJ2-5, with 10 bases lining up with TRBD1. Germline V CDR1 and CDR2: SEHNR, FQNEAQ (reference sequence). This CDR3 is built from 16 residues. Trimming removed 2 bases from V and 6 bases from J; junction bases left unmatched: 9. The CDR3 protein is CASSLFPGQGQKTQYF. CDR3 nucleotide sequence: TGTGCCAGCAGCTTATTCCCGGGACAGGGGCAAAAGACCCAGTACTTC.

The sample holds many counts of this clonotype. The chain links TRBV28 to TRBJ2-7, with 12 positions matching TRBD2. Germline assignment: CDR1 MDHEN and CDR2 SYDVKM. CDR3 length: 14 residues. The CDR3 region is CATGTSGYFYEQYF. CDR3 in DNA: TGTGCAACGGGGACTAGCGGGTATTTCTACGAGCAGTACTTC.

There are many counts of this clonotype. This chain joins TRBV20-1 and TRBJ1-1; D possibly corresponds to TRBD1 (6 bases). Trimming shortened V by 8 bases and J by 8 bases, and 15 bases separated the two germline ends. The CDR3 has 11 residues. CDR1 is DFQATT, CDR2 SNEGSKA, per germline (reference sequence). The chain's CDR3 is CSPAGGGEAFF. DNA of the CDR3: TGCAGTCCCGCCGGGGGCGGAGAAGCTTTCTTT.

This clonotype was seen at least ten times. The chain uses TRBV27 and TRBJ2-4, with D tentatively TRBD2 (5 bases). Trimming left V 8 bases short and J 0 bases short, with 20 bases between. CDR1 is MNHEY and CDR2 is SMNVEV in the germline V gene (reference sequence). This CDR3 has 17 amino acids. The CDR3 loop is CASGGKASSRAKNIQYF. CDR3 sequence (DNA): TGTGCCAGCGGAGGCAAGGCATCCTCCCGAGCCAAAAACATTCAGTACTTC.

This clonotype was found many times. The rearrangement joins TRBV3-1 to TRBJ2-7; possibly TRBD1 or TRBD2 for D (6 bases each). V lost 1 base and J 6 bases, leaving 16 bases between the germline ends. The CDR3 loop spans 15 amino acids. Germline-derived CDR1 and CDR2 are LGHDT and YNNKEL (reference sequence). CDR3 protein: CASSQGGARTGEQYF. Here the CDR3 DNA reads TGTGCCAGCAGCCAAGGGGGGGCCCGCACCGGCGAGCAGTACTTC.

This clonotype was counted many times. V is TRBV2 and J is TRBJ2-7, with D maybe TRBD2 (6 bases). The CDR3 has 12 amino acids. Germline values: CDR1 SNHLY, CDR2 FYNNEI. Trimming took off 4 bases at V and 7 bases at J, with 11 bases between the two ends. The CDR3 DNA reads TGTGCCAGCAGTGTAGGGCTAGCGGAGCAGTACTTC. Protein sequence: CASSVGLAEQYF.

Ten or more counts support this clonotype. This sequence joins TRBV7-2 and TRBJ1-2; D is uncertain. Per the germline V gene, CDR1 is SGHTA and CDR2 is FQGNSA. CDR3 size: 9 residues. Deletions cut 0 bases from V and 12 bases from J, with 2 bases between. The CDR3 region is CASSLADTF. The CDR3 DNA reads as TGTGCCAGCAGCTTAGCCGACACCTTC. Complete variable domain (other parts from reference TRBV7-2 and TRBJ1-2): GAGVSQSPSNKVTEKGKDVELRCDPISGHTALYWYRQSLGQGLEFLIYFQGNSAPDKSGLPSDRFSAERTGGSVSTLTIQRTQQEDSAVYLCASSLADTFGSGTRLTVV.

This clonotype was observed many times. V is TRBV30 and J is TRBJ1-1, with a possible D match to TRBD1 (5 bases). V lost 5 bases to trimming and J lost 1 base, with 8 bases between them. This CDR3 comprises 12 residues. Looked up from germline, CDR1 is GTSNPN and CDR2 is SVGIG (reference sequence). CDR3 coding DNA: TGTGCCTGGGGACACTGGAACACTGAAGCTTTCTTT. Translating it yields CAWGHWNTEAFF.